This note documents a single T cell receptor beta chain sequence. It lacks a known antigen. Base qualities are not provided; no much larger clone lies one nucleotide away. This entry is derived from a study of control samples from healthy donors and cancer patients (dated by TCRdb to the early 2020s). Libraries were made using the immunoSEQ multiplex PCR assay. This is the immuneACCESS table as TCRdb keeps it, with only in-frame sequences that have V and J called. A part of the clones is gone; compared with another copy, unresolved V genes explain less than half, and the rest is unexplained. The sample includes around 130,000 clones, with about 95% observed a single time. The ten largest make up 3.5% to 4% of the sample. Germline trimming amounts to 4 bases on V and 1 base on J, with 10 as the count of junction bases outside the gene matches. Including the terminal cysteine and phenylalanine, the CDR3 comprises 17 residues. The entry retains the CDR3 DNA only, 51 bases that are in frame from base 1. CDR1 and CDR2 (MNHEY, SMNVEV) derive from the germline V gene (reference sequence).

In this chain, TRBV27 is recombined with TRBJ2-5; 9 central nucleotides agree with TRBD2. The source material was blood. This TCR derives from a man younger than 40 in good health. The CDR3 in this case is CASSSLIAGVLQETQYF. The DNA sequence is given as TGTGCCAGCAGTTCGCTTATAGCGGGGGTGCTCCAAGAGACCCAGTACTTC.